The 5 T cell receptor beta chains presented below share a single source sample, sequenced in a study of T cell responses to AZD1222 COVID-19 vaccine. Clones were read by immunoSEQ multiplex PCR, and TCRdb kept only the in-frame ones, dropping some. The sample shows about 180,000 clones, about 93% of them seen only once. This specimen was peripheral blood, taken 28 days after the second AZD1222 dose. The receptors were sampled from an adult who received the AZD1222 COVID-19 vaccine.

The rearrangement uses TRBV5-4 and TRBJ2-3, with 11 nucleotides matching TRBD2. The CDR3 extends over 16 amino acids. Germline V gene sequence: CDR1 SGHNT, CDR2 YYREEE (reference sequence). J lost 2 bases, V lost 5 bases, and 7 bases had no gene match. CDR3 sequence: CASSGLAGGITDTQYF. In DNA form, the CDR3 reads TGTGCCAGCAGTGGCCTAGCGGGGGGAATCACAGATACGCAGTATTTT.

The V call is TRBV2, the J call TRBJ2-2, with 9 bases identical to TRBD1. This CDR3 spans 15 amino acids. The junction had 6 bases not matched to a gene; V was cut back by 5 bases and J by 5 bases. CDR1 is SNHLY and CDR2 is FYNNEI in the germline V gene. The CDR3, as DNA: TGTGCCAGCAGTCCACAGGGGGCGTTTACCGGGGAGCTGTTTTTT. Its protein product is CASSPQGAFTGELFF. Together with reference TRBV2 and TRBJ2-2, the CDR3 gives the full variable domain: EPEVTQTPSHQVTQMGQEVILRCVPISNHLYFYWYRQILGQKVEFLVSFYNNEISEKSEIFDDQFSVERPDGSNFTLKIRSTKLEDSAMYFCASSPQGAFTGELFFGEGSRLTVL.

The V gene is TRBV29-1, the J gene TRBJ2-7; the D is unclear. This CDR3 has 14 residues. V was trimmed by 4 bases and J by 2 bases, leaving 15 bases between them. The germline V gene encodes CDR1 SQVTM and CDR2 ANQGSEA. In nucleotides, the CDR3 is TGCAGCGTTGCCCAAATCTTCCCTACCTACGAGCAGTACTTC. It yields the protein CSVAQIFPTYEQYF.

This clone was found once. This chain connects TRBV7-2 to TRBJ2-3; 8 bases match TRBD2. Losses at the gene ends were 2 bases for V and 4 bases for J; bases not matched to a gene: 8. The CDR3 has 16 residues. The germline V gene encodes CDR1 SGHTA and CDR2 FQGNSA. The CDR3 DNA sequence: TGTGCCAGCAGCTTAACCACGGGGGGGCCGGCAGATACGCAGTATTTT. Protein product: CASSLTTGGPADTQYF. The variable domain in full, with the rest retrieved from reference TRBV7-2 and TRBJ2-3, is GAGVSQSPSNKVTEKGKDVELRCDPISGHTALYWYRQSLGQGLEFLIYFQGNSAPDKSGLPSDRFSAERTGGSVSTLTIQRTQQEDSAVYLCASSLTTGGPADTQYFGPGTRLTVL.

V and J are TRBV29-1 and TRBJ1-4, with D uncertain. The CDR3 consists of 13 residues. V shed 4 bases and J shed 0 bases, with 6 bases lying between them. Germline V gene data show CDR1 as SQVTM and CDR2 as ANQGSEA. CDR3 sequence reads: CSVVDSTNEKLFF. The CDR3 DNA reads TGCAGCGTTGTGGACTCAACTAATGAAAAACTGTTTTTT.